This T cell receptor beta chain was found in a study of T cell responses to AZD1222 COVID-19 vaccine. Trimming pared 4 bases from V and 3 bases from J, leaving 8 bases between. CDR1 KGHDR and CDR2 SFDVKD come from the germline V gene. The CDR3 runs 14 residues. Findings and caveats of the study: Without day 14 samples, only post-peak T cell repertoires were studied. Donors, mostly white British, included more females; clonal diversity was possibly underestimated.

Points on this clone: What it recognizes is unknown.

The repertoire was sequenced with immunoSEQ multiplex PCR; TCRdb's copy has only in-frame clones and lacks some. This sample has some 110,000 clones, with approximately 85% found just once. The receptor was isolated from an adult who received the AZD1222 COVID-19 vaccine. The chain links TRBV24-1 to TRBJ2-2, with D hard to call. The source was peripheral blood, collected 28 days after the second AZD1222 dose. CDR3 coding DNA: TGTGCCACCAGTGAATACGGGTACACCGGGGAGCTGTTTTTT. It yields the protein CATSEYGYTGELFF.